Each of the 10 T cell receptor beta chains below was sequenced from the same sample in a study of blood T cells in healthy people across ages. Together with a sample-barcoded 5' primer, a J-beta primer mix was included in a second PCR lasting roughly 6 to 12 cycles. TCRdb recomputed calls from the 5' RACE reads with MiXCR, one row per CDR3 protein. Of 1.2 million to 1.5 million distinct CDR3 sequences listed, 55% to 75% are singletons. The sample consisted of blood. All receptors come from a man aged 18 to 29 in good health.

This clonotype has a handful of counts. The rearrangement uses TRBV29-1 and TRBJ2-7; either TRBD1 or TRBD2 may fit D (5 bases each). Germline V gene data show CDR1 as SQVTM and CDR2 as ANQGSEA. Trimming cost V 5 bases and J 3 bases, with 8 bases left between them. The CDR3 consists of 11 residues. The DNA for the CDR3 is TGCAGCGTTATGGGGGACTACGAGCAGTACTTC. It translates to CSVMGDYEQYF.

In this sample, this clonotype turned up a few times. The rearrangement uses TRBV4-1 and TRBJ1-1; unclear D gene. The CDR3 covers 17 residues. Deletions cut 1 base from V and 1 base from J, with 16 bases between. Germline lookup yields CDR1 MGHRA and CDR2 YSYEKL. The CDR3 region is CASSQVLPGLRNTEAFF. DNA for the CDR3: TGCGCCAGCAGCCAAGTTCTGCCTGGCCTGAGGAACACTGAAGCTTTCTTT.

The gene calls are TRBV5-1 and TRBJ2-1; TRBD2 aligns across 8 bases. In germline, CDR1 is SGHRS, CDR2 YFSETQ. The ends lost 2 bases at V and 6 bases at J; junction bases unmatched: 13. This CDR3 comprises 17 residues. CDR3 amino acids: CASSFRPAAGEFNEQFF. The CDR3 region has the DNA TGCGCCAGCAGCTTCCGACCCGCAGCGGGAGAATTCAATGAGCAGTTCTTC.

The V gene is TRBV20-1, the J gene TRBJ2-7; D is possibly TRBD1 (5 bases). Germline lookup yields CDR1 DFQATT and CDR2 SNEGSKA (reference sequence). The CDR3 totals 11 residues. CDR3 coding DNA: TGCAGCGGCGAGACAGACTACGAGCAGTACTTC. This translates into CSGETDYEQYF.

The chain couples TRBV20-1 to TRBJ2-6; D gene ambiguous. V was shortened by 0 bases and J by 0 bases, with 6 bases between the two germline ends. This CDR3 spans 15 amino acids. Germline CDR1 reads DFQATT; CDR2 reads SNEGSKA (reference sequence). Here the CDR3 reads CSARDDSSGANVLTF. CDR3 coding DNA: TGCAGTGCTAGAGACGATAGCTCTGGGGCCAACGTCCTGACTTTC.

This clonotype turned up a few times. The CDR3 spells CASSERDRVPNTEAFF. The CDR3 DNA is TGTGCCAGCTCCGAAAGAGACAGGGTCCCGAACACTGAAGCTTTCTTT. The chain recombines TRBV6-6 with TRBJ1-1; 7 nucleotides agree with TRBD1. The J segment lost 1 base and the V segment lost 8 bases, leaving 13 bases of the junction unmatched. The germline V gene has CDR1 MNHNY and CDR2 SVGAGI (reference sequence). The CDR3 runs to 16 residues.

This clonotype was found a few times. DNA of the CDR3: TGTGCCAGCAGTTTAGCAGGGGAAGGAGTGTATGGCTACACCTTC. It is translated as CASSLAGEGVYGYTF. This rearrangement joins TRBV6-5 to TRBJ1-2, with a weak D call TRBD1 (6 bases). V shed 4 bases and J shed 5 bases, with 17 bases lying between them. Germline V gene lookup returns CDR1 MNHEY and CDR2 SVGAGI. CDR3 length equals 15 residues.

The V and J genes are TRBV3-1 and TRBJ2-7, with a tentative D call TRBD2 (6 bases). The CDR3 covers 16 residues. The V end was cut by 1 base, the J end by 5 bases, with 18 bases between. Germline assignment: CDR1 LGHDT and CDR2 YNNKEL (reference sequence). The CDR3 DNA reads as TGTGCCAGCAGCCAAGGGGGAGGATTTCTCGGGAACGAGCAGTACTTC. Translated: CASSQGGGFLGNEQYF.

This clonotype was observed a handful of times. V and J are TRBV20-1 and TRBJ2-3; 10 bases agree with TRBD2. The V and J ends lost 3 bases and 3 bases, in that order; junction bases with no gene match: 3. In germline, CDR1 is DFQATT, CDR2 SNEGSKA (reference sequence). CDR3 length: 14 residues. The CDR3 DNA follows: TGCAGTGCTAGTGCAGCGGGAGGGACAGATACGCAGTATTTT. Translation: CSASAAGGTDTQYF.

This clonotype has a handful of counts. The V call is TRBV27, the J call TRBJ2-6; no definite D call. Germline V gives CDR1 MNHEY, CDR2 SMNVEV (reference sequence). Trimming took 6 bases from V and 0 from J, leaving 12 bases between them. This CDR3 spans 16 amino acids. DNA for the CDR3: TGTGCCAGCAGCCCTATGCTGGTCTCTGGGGCCAACGTCCTGACTTTC. It encodes CASSPMLVSGANVLTF.